Below are 24 T cell receptor beta chains sequenced from a single sample in a study of blood T cell repertoires in COVID-19. Sequencing used immunoSEQ multiplex PCR; TCRdb keeps in-frame clones, though not all of them. The sample includes about 60,000 clones, roughly 79% of them seen just once. The source material was peripheral blood. These receptors originate from a human donor in a cohort sampled during active COVID-19.

The chain combines TRBV20-1 with TRBJ2-2, with a weak D call TRBD1 (6 bases). Trimming took 3 bases from V and 4 from J, leaving 15 bases between them. Germline values: CDR1 DFQATT, CDR2 SNEGSKA (reference sequence). The CDR3 contains 15 residues. The CDR3 bases are TGCAGTGCTAGTCGCGGCAGGGGAATCACCGGGGAGCTGTTTTTT. This sequence encodes CSASRGRGITGELFF.

The rearrangement uses TRBV7-2 and TRBJ2-7; D perhaps matches TRBD1 (5 bases). Germline loops: CDR1 SGHTA, CDR2 FQGNSA. The CDR3 covers 13 residues. Trimming cost V 3 bases and J 4 bases, with 10 bases left between them. CDR3 nucleotides: TGTGCCAGCAGCTTGGGGCAGCGATACGAGCAGTACTTC. The encoded protein is CASSLGQRYEQYF. The full variable domain, with the rest looked up from reference TRBV7-2 and TRBJ2-7, is GAGVSQSPSNKVTEKGKDVELRCDPISGHTALYWYRQSLGQGLEFLIYFQGNSAPDKSGLPSDRFSAERTGGSVSTLTIQRTQQEDSAVYLCASSLGQRYEQYFGPGTRLTVT.

V is TRBV13 and J is TRBJ2-2, with D possibly TRBD2 on 5 matching bases. Germline V gene data show CDR1 as PRHDT and CDR2 as FYEKMQ (reference sequence). Trimming took 0 bases from V and 0 from J, leaving 14 bases between them. CDR3 length equals 18 residues. The CDR3 coding sequence is TGTGCCAGCAGCTTAGGCGAGGGCTGGTCGTCGAACACCGGGGAGCTGTTTTTT. Translated, it gives CASSLGEGWSSNTGELFF. Complete variable domain (other parts from reference TRBV13 and TRBJ2-2): AAGVIQSPRHLIKEKRETATLKCYPIPRHDTVYWYQQGPGQDPQFLISFYEKMQSDKGSIPDRFSAQQFSDYHSELNMSSLELGDSALYFCASSLGEGWSSNTGELFFGEGSRLTVL.

The J gene is TRBJ2-5, the V gene TRBV7-2; tentative D call: TRBD2 (6 bases). This CDR3 is 16 amino acids long. Deletions cut 1 base from V and 5 bases from J, with 17 bases between. From germline, CDR1 is SGHTA and CDR2 FQGNSA. Written as DNA, the CDR3 is TGTGCCAGCAGCTTAGGATTGGACCCTGGGAGGGAGACCCAGTACTTC. Amino acids: CASSLGLDPGRETQYF.

The rearrangement uses TRBV15 and TRBJ2-3; the D gene is possibly TRBD1 (6 bases). The CDR3 contains 14 residues. The germline gives CDR1 LNHNV, CDR2 YYDKDF (reference sequence). V was cut by 5 bases and J by 0 bases, with 9 bases left in between. The CDR3 loop is CATSHRVSTDTQYF. CDR3 nucleotides: TGTGCCACCAGCCACAGGGTTAGCACAGATACGCAGTATTTT.

The rearrangement joins TRBV14 to TRBJ1-1; D call uncertain. Between the trimmed V and J ends, which lost 1 base and 0 bases, there was a span of 6 bases. Germline V lookup: CDR1 SGHDN, CDR2 FVKESK. This CDR3 has 14 amino acids. The CDR3: CASSQAVLNTEAFF. CDR3 nucleotide sequence: TGTGCCAGCAGCCAAGCGGTCCTGAACACTGAAGCTTTCTTT.

This rearrangement joins TRBV29-1 to TRBJ2-7; D is perhaps TRBD1 (6 bases). V shed 5 bases and J shed 1 base, with 9 bases lying between them. The CDR3 contains 12 residues. CDR1 is SQVTM, CDR2 ANQGSEA, per germline. CDR3 DNA sequence: TGCAGCGTTAGGGGGAATTCCTACGAGCAGTACTTC. Residues: CSVRGNSYEQYF.

CDR3 loop: CASTSTSGATGELFF. For the CDR3, the DNA is TGTGCCAGCACGTCAACTAGCGGAGCCACCGGGGAGCTGTTTTTT. This rearrangement joins TRBV2 to TRBJ2-2, with 8 positions matching TRBD2. CDR1 SNHLY and CDR2 FYNNEI come from the germline V gene. Trimming at V came to 7 bases and at J to 4 bases, leaving 8 bases not matched to a gene. This CDR3 comprises 15 residues.

This clone is a singleton in its sample. This chain uses TRBV11-2 with TRBJ1-2; 7 nucleotides align to TRBD1. Germline V gene data show CDR1 as SGHAT and CDR2 as FQNNGV. The CDR3 has 16 amino acids. The J segment lost 2 bases and the V segment lost 5 bases, leaving 11 bases of the junction unmatched. The CDR3 protein is CASSPLIRQGNYGYTF. CDR3 DNA: TGTGCCAGCAGCCCCTTAATACGACAGGGCAACTATGGCTACACCTTC.

The chain carries TRBV28 and TRBJ2-7, with 7 bases lining up with TRBD1. CDR3 size: 15 residues. Germline-derived CDR1 and CDR2 are MDHEN and SYDVKM. The V segment lost 2 bases and the J segment 4 bases; nucleotides outside the gene matches: 8. CDR3 nucleotides: TGTGCCAGCAGTTTAAGGGGGCTCCTAGGTTACGAGCAGTACTTC. As protein: CASSLRGLLGYEQYF.

The chain is built from TRBV18 and TRBJ1-1; 9 bases map to TRBD1. CDR1 KGHSH and CDR2 LQKENI come from the germline V gene. The V gene end was trimmed by 5 bases and the J gene end by 5 bases; junction bases not matched to a gene: 6. The CDR3 runs 14 residues. The CDR3 region is CASSTGQGGTEAFF. CDR3 nucleotide sequence: TGTGCCAGCTCAACGGGACAGGGAGGGACTGAAGCTTTCTTT.

The chain recombines TRBV11-2 with TRBJ2-2; 12 nucleotides line up with TRBD2. Trimming took 6 bases from V and 10 from J; bases not matched to a gene: 6. Germline V lookup: CDR1 SGHAT, CDR2 FQNNGV. CDR3 size: 14 residues. CDR3 sequence (DNA): TGTGCCAGCAGGTCAGGACTAGCGGGGTTGGAGCTGTTTTTT. This encodes CASRSGLAGLELFF.

V is TRBV20-1 and J is TRBJ1-5; no reliable D call. Germline-derived CDR1 and CDR2 are DFQATT and SNEGSKA (reference sequence). The CDR3 is 11 residues long. Trimming pared 2 bases from V and 11 bases from J, leaving 10 bases between. The CDR3 loop is CSARSSKAQHF. The CDR3 nucleotides read TGCAGTGCTAGATCCTCTAAAGCCCAGCATTTT.

This chain connects TRBV5-4 to TRBJ1-1, with D perhaps matching TRBD1 (5 bases). The V and J ends lost 3 bases and 6 bases respectively, with 12 bases between them. This CDR3 has 13 residues. CDR1 is SGHNT and CDR2 is YYREEE in the germline V gene (reference sequence). Here the CDR3 reads CASSWGGESEAFF. CDR3 nucleotides: TGTGCCAGCAGCTGGGGGGGGGAATCTGAAGCTTTCTTT. Together with reference TRBV5-4 and TRBJ1-1, the CDR3 gives the full variable domain: ETGVTQSPTHLIKTRGQQVTLRCSSQSGHNTVSWYQQALGQGPQFIFQYYREEENGRGNFPPRFSGLQFPNYSSELNVNALELDDSALYLCASSWGGESEAFFGQGTRLTVV.

In this sample, this clone turned up a few times. The chain combines TRBV4-2 with TRBJ2-7; 14 positions match TRBD2. Looked up from germline, CDR1 is LGHNA and CDR2 is YNFKEQ. This CDR3 region has 15 residues. With V trimmed by 4 bases and J by 6 bases, 5 bases remained unmatched. The CDR3 DNA follows: TGTGCCAGCAGCCTCAGACTAGCGGGAGGGCTCGAGCAGTACTTC. Protein product: CASSLRLAGGLEQYF.

This chain links TRBV20-1 with TRBJ2-7; D remains unclear. The ends were cut back, 1 base at V and 5 bases at J, with 6 bases in the middle. This CDR3 is built from 11 residues. Germline assignment: CDR1 DFQATT and CDR2 SNEGSKA (reference sequence). CDR3 nucleotides: TGCAGTGCTAGAGCAGGTCACGAGCAGTACTTC. Its protein is CSARAGHEQYF.

The rearrangement uses TRBV6-4 and TRBJ2-3; TRBD2 agrees at 10 bases. Looked up from germline, CDR1 is MRHNA and CDR2 is SNTAGT. V gave up 5 bases and J gave up 2 bases; unmatched junction bases: 4. The CDR3 is 15 amino acids. The CDR3 DNA reads as TGTGCCAGCAGTCAGAGCGGGGGGGACACAGATACGCAGTATTTT. Translated: CASSQSGGDTDTQYF.

This sequence joins TRBV6-5 and TRBJ2-5; 7 bases are a match to TRBD2. The V segment lost 2 bases and the J segment 5 bases; nucleotides outside the gene matches: 2. Germline V CDR1 and CDR2: MNHEY, SVGAGI. The CDR3 has 13 amino acids. The CDR3 coding sequence is TGTGCCAGCAGTTACCAGGGAGGGGAGACCCAGTACTTC. It specifies CASSYQGGETQYF.

This clone was seen a handful of times. The V and J genes are TRBV19 and TRBJ1-3, with 8 bases fitting TRBD1. CDR3 length: 15 amino acids. V was pared by 4 bases and J by 3 bases, with 5 bases of the junction left unmatched. Germline values: CDR1 LNHDA, CDR2 SQIVND (reference sequence). The DNA of the CDR3 is TGTGCCAGTAGTAAGGACAGGGCTCGTGGAAACACCATATATTTT. Translation: CASSKDRARGNTIYF. Combining the CDR3 with reference TRBV19 and TRBJ1-3 gives the whole variable domain DGGITQSPKYLFRKEGQNVTLSCEQNLNHDAMYWYRQDPGQGLRLIYYSQIVNDFQKGDIAEGYSVSREKKESFPLTVTSAQKNPTAFYLCASSKDRARGNTIYFGEGSWLTVV.

The chain recombines TRBV4-2 with TRBJ1-1; possible D gene TRBD1, 6 bases. In germline, CDR1 is LGHNA, CDR2 YNFKEQ. The V gene lost 0 bases and the J gene lost 5 bases, with 13 bases spanning the gap. The CDR3 runs to 15 residues. The CDR3 spells CASSQEGGGWTEAFF. CDR3 DNA: TGTGCCAGCAGCCAAGAAGGGGGGGGGTGGACTGAAGCTTTCTTT.

The chain joins TRBV5-6 to TRBJ2-5, with D possibly matching TRBD2 (6 bases). V lost 4 bases, J lost 2 bases, and 21 bases lay in between. Germline V gene lookup returns CDR1 SGHDT and CDR2 YYEEEE. The CDR3 is 17 amino acids. The CDR3 DNA follows: TGTGCCAGCAGCCTAAGAATAGCGGTGACACGTCAAGAGACCCAGTACTTC. Translation gives CASSLRIAVTRQETQYF. The entire variable domain, with the rest obtained from reference TRBV5-6 and TRBJ2-5, is as follows: DAGVTQSPTHLIKTRGQQVTLRCSPKSGHDTVSWYQQALGQGPQFIFQYYEEEERQRGNFPDRFSGHQFPNYSSELNVNALLLGDSALYLCASSLRIAVTRQETQYFGPGTRLLVL.

The rearrangement joins TRBV4-1 to TRBJ1-5; D ambiguous. Germline-derived CDR1 and CDR2 are MGHRA and YSYEKL. The CDR3 totals 13 residues. Trimming removed 3 bases from V and 3 bases from J, with 6 bases in between. CDR3 sequence (DNA): TGCGCCAGCAGCCAGGGCATCAATCAGCCCCAGCATTTT. Protein: CASSQGINQPQHF.

The table lists this clone with a few counts. The chain uses TRBV11-2 and TRBJ2-3, with 10 bases aligning to TRBD2. This CDR3 is built from 15 residues. Trimming took 3 bases from V and 3 from J; bases not matched to a gene: 3. Germline CDR1 and CDR2: SGHAT and FQNNGV. CDR3 residues: CASSFGLAETDTQYF. The CDR3 bases are TGTGCCAGCAGCTTCGGACTAGCGGAAACAGATACGCAGTATTTT.

The chain carries TRBV4-1 and TRBJ1-2; TRBD1 agrees at 7 bases. The CDR3 runs to 13 residues. V lost 3 bases and J lost 8; bases outside the gene matches: 6. Germline CDR1 is MGHRA and CDR2 is YSYEKL. The DNA for the CDR3 is TGCGCCAGCAGCCAGGGTACAGGGGTCGGCTACACCTTC. Encoded protein: CASSQGTGVGYTF.